The present TCR beta chain was sequenced within a study of T cells after yellow fever vaccination (dated by TCRdb to about 2019). At the level of the whole study: Libraries from fractions with low cell numbers were prepared with the SMART-Seq v4 Ultra Low Input RNA kit. To track T-cell clones before and after primary and booster YFV17D yellow fever vaccination, bulk TCR alpha and beta repertoires were sequenced longitudinally. Two healthy male donors made up the cohort, one aged 18 to 29 years and the other aged 30 to 39 years. Blood samples were taken at several timepoints before and after primary and secondary immunization, and bulk PBMC replicates and cell subsets were isolated.

For this chain, trimming is 1 base at the V end and 10 bases at the J end, and the number of junction bases without a gene match is 9. CDR1 SGHVS and CDR2 FNYEAQ are derived from the germline V gene. The CDR3 contains 15 residues, cysteine and phenylalanine counted. Just the 45-base CDR3 DNA is kept, in frame starting at base 1. TCR cDNA was synthesized by 5'RACE template switching, which introduced a universal primer site and unique molecular identifiers. Priming for cDNA synthesis came from both the TCR alpha and TCR beta constant segments. Libraries were amplified in two PCR steps, with sample barcodes and sequencing adapters added in the second step. Libraries were sequenced on Illumina HiSeq 2500 (2x100 bp) or NovaSeq (2x150 bp). In the original analysis: MIGEC handled demultiplexing of reads and collapsing into UMI consensus sequences, while MiXCR performed V(D)J alignment. Vaccine-responding clonotypes were defined with edgeR using replicate PBMC samples, requiring FDR below 0.01 and a log2 fold change above 5 up to day 15. Each bulk clonotype received a CD4 or CD8 identity based on whether the sequenced CD4 or CD8 repertoire contained that clonotype at higher abundance. TCRdb applied fastp at Q25 and MiXCR to the public reads, then kept only in-frame beta chains. Rows with a matching CDR3 protein are joined into one entry that keeps the most common DNA and genes. The V and J calls and clone size come from TCRdb's table, not from the authors' own analysis. The table for this sample lists some 400,000 distinct CDR3 sequences; under 7.5% of them were counted only once. In total, the top ten clones hold over 12% of the sample.

Notes on this clonotype: Its antigen is not yet known. No clone much larger than this one lies a single base away; base qualities are absent.

The treatment or condition label, as the study defines it: live attenuated yellow fever vaccine strain. At each blood-draw timepoint, two biological replicates of bulk PBMCs were obtained. A standard Ficoll-Paque protocol was used to isolate PBMCs from peripheral blood. TriZol was used to extract RNA from bulk PBMCs, from CD4 and CD8 fractions, and from dextramer-positive and dextramer-negative fractions. The full study reports these points: Compared with the primary T-cell response, the secondary T-cell response was faster but weaker, reaching its peak on day 5 rather than on day 15. A small fraction of clonotypes showed up in both the CD4 and CD8 compartments, probably as a result of convergent recombination. Most clones expanded after primary vaccination were re-detected after the booster (approximately 96% of CD4 and roughly 85% of CD8), suggesting broad memory maintenance. Because the study included only a couple of donors, the extent to which the findings can be generalized is limited. Computational filtering was needed because FACS-sorted repertoires could contain abundant contaminating clonotypes from the bulk population.

The TCR comes from a man in his thirties or forties who received the YFV17D yellow fever vaccine. The input for sequencing was PBMCs, taken 5 days after the yellow fever booster vaccination. The chain is encoded by TRBV7-6 joined to TRBJ2-1; the junction holds 8 bases that match TRBD2. The DNA reads as follows: TGTGCCAGCAGCTTAGTCCCGGGAGGGCCCGAAGAGCAGTTCTTC. It is translated as CASSLVPGGPEEQFF.